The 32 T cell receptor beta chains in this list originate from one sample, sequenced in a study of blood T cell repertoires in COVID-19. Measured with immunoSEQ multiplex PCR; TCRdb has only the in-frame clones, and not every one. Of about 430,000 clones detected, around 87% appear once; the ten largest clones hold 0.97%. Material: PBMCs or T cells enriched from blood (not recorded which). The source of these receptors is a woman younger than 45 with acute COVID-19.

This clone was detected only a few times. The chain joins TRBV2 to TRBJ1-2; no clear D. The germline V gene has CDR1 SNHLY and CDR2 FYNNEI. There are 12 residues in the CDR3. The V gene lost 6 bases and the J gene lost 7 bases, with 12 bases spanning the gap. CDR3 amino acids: CASRGGRFGYTF. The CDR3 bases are TGTGCCAGCAGAGGAGGACGATTTGGCTACACCTTC.

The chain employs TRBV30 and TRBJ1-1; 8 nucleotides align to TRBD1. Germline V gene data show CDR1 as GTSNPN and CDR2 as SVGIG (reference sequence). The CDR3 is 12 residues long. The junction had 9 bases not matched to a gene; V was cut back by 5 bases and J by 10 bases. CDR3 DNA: TGTGCCTGGGGGGGGACAGGCGGGATAGCTTTCTTT. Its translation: CAWGGTGGIAFF.

This CDR3 reads CASSLLASGVNTGELFF. The CDR3 DNA sequence: TGTGCCAGCAGTTTATTGGCTAGCGGGGTTAACACCGGGGAGCTGTTTTTT. The V call is TRBV27, the J call TRBJ2-2; TRBD2 matches 9 bases. This CDR3 spans 17 amino acids. With V trimmed by 1 base and J by 2 bases, 5 bases remained unmatched. The germline gives CDR1 MNHEY, CDR2 SMNVEV (reference sequence).

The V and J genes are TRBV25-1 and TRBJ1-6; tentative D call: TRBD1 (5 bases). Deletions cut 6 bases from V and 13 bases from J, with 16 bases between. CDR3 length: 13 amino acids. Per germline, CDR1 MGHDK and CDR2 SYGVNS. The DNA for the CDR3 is TGTGCCAGCAGAGGGGAACCGGAGGGGCCCCTCCACTTT. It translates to CASRGEPEGPLHF.

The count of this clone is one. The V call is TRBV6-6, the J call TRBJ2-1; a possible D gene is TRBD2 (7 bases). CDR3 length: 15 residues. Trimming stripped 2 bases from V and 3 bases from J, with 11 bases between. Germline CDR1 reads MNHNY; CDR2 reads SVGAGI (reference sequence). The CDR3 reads CASSYRGALYNEQFF. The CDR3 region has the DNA TGTGCCAGCAGTTACCGGGGGGCCCTCTACAATGAGCAGTTCTTC.

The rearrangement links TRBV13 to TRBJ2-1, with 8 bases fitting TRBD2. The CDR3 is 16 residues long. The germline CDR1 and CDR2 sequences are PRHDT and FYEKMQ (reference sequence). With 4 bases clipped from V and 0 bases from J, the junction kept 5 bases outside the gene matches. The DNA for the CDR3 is TGTGCCAGCAGCTCCGGGGGGGCTAGCTCCTACAATGAGCAGTTCTTC. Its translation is CASSSGGASSYNEQFF.

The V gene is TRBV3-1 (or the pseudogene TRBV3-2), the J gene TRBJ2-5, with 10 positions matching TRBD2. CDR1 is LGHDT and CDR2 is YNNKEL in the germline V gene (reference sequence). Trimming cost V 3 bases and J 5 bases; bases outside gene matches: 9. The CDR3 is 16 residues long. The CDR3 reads CASSQTASGGGETQYF. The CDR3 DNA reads TGTGCCAGCAGCCAGACGGCTAGCGGGGGCGGGGAGACCCAGTACTTC.

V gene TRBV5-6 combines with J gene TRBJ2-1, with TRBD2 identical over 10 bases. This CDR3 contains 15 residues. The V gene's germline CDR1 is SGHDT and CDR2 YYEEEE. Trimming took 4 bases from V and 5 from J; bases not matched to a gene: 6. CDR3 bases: TGTGCCAGCAGCCTGACAGCGGGGGGGCACAATGAGCAGTTCTTC. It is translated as CASSLTAGGHNEQFF.

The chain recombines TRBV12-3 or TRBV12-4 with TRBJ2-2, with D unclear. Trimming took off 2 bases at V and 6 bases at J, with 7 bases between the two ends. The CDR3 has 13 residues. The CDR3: CASSLRGAGELFF. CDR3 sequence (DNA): TGTGCCAGCAGTTTACGAGGCGCCGGGGAGCTGTTTTTT.

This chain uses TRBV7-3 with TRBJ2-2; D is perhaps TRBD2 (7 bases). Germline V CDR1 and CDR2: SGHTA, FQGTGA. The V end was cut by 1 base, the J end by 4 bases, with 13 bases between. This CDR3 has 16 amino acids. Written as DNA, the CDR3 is TGTGCCAGCAGCTTAATCGGGGGGCGCGGCACCGGGGAGCTGTTTTTT. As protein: CASSLIGGRGTGELFF.

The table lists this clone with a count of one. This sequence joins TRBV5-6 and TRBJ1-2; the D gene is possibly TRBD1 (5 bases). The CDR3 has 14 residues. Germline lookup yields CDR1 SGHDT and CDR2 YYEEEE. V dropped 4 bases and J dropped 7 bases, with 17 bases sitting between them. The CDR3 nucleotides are TGTGCCAGCAGCACCGGGCGGGGCAGAATTGGCTACACCTTC. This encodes CASSTGRGRIGYTF.

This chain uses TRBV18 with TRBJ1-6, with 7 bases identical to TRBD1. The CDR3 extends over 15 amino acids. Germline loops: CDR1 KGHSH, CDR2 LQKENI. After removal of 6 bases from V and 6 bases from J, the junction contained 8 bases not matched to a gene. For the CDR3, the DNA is TGTGCCAGCTCTCCCGGGACAGCCTTTAATTCACCCCTCCACTTT. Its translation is CASSPGTAFNSPLHF.

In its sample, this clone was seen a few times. CDR3 sequence (DNA): TGTGCCAGCAGCTACAGGGAGGGATTTGGCTACACCTTC. It is translated as CASSYREGFGYTF. The chain uses TRBV5-6 and TRBJ1-2, with a weak D call TRBD1 (6 bases). The CDR3 length is 13 residues. The V end lost 3 bases, the J end lost 7 bases, and 13 bases lay between the germline ends. The germline V gene has CDR1 SGHDT and CDR2 YYEEEE.

The CDR3 loop is CASSRGPIMNTEAFF. The CDR3 bases are TGTGCCAGCAGCAGGGGGCCCATCATGAACACTGAAGCTTTCTTT. This chain joins TRBV7-2 and TRBJ1-1, with 7 bases matching TRBD1. This CDR3 is 15 amino acids long. V lost 5 bases, J lost 0 bases, and 6 bases stayed unmatched. Germline values: CDR1 SGHTA, CDR2 FQGNSA.

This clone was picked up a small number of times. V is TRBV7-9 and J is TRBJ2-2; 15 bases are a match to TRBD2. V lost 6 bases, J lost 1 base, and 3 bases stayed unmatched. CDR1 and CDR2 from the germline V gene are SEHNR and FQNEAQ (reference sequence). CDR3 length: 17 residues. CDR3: CASRWTSGGVNTGELFF. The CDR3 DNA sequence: TGTGCCAGCAGATGGACTAGCGGGGGGGTGAACACCGGGGAGCTGTTTTTT.

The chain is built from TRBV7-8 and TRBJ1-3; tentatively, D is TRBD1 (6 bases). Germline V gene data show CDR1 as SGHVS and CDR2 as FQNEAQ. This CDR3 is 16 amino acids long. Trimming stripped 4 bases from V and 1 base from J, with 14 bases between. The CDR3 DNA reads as TGTGCCAGCAGCTCCTACCGGCAGGGGTCTGGAAACACCATATATTTT. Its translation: CASSSYRQGSGNTIYF.

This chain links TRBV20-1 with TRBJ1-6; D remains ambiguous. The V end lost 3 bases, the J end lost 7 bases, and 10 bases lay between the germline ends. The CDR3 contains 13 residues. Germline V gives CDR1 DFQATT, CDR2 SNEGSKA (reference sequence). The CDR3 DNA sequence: TGCAGTGCTAGTGAGGGCCGAAATTCACCCCTCCACTTT. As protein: CSASEGRNSPLHF.

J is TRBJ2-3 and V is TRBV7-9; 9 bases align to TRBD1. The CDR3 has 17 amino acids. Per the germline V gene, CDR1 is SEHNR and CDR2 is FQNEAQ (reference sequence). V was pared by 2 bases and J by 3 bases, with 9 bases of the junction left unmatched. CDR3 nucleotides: TGTGCCAGCAGCTTATTATCTCGGGACAGGGTAACAGATACGCAGTATTTT. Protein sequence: CASSLLSRDRVTDTQYF.

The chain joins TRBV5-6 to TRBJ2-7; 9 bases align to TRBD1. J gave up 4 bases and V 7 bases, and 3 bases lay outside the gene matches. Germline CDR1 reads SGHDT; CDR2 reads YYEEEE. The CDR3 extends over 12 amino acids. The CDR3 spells CASGDRVYEQYF. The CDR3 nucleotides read TGTGCCAGCGGGGACAGGGTTTACGAGCAGTACTTC.

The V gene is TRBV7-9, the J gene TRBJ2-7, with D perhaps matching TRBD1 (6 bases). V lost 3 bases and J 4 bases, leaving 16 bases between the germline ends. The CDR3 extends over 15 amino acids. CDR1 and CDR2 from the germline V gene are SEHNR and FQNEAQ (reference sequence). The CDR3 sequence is CASSFWGLNPYEQYF. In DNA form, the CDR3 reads TGTGCCAGCAGCTTTTGGGGGCTAAATCCTTACGAGCAGTACTTC.

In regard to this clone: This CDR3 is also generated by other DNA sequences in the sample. The CDR3 DNA follows: TGTGCCAGCTCACCTGGGCAGACCTCCTACAATGAGCAGTTCTTC. Translation: CASSPGQTSYNEQFF. The chain combines TRBV18 with TRBJ2-1; no reliable D call. V lost 3 bases and J 0 bases, leaving 9 bases between the germline ends. Germline V gene data show CDR1 as KGHSH and CDR2 as LQKENI. The CDR3 totals 15 residues.

CDR3: CASSSGDSRFYGYTF. CDR3 nucleotides: TGTGCCAGCAGCTCAGGGGACAGCCGATTCTATGGCTACACCTTC. The gene calls are TRBV5-4 and TRBJ1-2; TRBD1 agrees at 7 bases. The CDR3 is made up of 15 amino acids. Germline V lookup: CDR1 SGHNT, CDR2 YYREEE (reference sequence). Trimming removed 3 bases from V and 4 bases from J; junction bases left unmatched: 9. The full variable domain, its missing parts supplied by reference TRBV5-4 and TRBJ1-2, is ETGVTQSPTHLIKTRGQQVTLRCSSQSGHNTVSWYQQALGQGPQFIFQYYREEENGRGNFPPRFSGLQFPNYSSELNVNALELDDSALYLCASSSGDSRFYGYTFGSGTRLTVV.

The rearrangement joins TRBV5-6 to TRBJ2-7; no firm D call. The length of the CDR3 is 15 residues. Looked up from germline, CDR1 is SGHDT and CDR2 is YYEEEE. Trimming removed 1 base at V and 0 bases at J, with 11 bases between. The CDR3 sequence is CASSLLSEYSYEQYF. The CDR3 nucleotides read TGTGCCAGCAGCTTGTTAAGCGAATACTCCTACGAGCAGTACTTC.

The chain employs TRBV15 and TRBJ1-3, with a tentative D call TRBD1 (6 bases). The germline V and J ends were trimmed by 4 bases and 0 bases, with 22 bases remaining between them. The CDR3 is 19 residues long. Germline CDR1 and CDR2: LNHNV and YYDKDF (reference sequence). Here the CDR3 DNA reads TGTGCCACCAGCACGCGATCCCAGGGGAGTTGGGGCTCTGGAAACACCATATATTTT. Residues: CATSTRSQGSWGSGNTIYF.

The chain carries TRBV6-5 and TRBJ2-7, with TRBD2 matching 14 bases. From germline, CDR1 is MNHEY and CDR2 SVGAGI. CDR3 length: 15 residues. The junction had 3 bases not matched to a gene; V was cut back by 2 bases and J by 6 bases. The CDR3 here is CASSYRGLAGAEQYF. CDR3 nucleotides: TGTGCCAGCAGTTACCGGGGACTAGCGGGGGCCGAGCAGTACTTC.

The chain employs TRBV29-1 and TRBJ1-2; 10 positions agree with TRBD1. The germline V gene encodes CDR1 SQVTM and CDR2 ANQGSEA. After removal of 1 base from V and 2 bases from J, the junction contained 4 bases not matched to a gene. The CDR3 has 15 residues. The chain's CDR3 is CSVEVWGQGNYGYTF. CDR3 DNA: TGCAGCGTTGAAGTGTGGGGACAGGGGAACTATGGCTACACCTTC.

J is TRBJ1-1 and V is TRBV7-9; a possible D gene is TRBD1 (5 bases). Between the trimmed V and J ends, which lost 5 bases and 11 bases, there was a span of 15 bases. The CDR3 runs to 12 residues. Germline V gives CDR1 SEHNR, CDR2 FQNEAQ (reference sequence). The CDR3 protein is CASSLGSGGAFF. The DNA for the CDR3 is TGTGCCAGCAGCCTGGGCTCCGGGGGGGCTTTCTTT.

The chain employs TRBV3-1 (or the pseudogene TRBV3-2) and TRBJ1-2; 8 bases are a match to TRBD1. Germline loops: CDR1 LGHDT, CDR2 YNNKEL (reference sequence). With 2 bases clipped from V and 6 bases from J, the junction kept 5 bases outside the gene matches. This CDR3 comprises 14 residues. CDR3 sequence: CASSQSGTGHGYTF. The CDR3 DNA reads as TGTGCCAGCAGCCAATCTGGGACAGGTCATGGCTACACCTTC.

The CDR3 DNA reads TGTGCCAGCAGTGACGGGACAGGAAGGGGAAAACTGTTTTTT. Its translation: CASSDGTGRGKLFF. The V call is TRBV6-1, the J call TRBJ1-4; 8 nucleotides line up with TRBD1. The CDR3 covers 14 residues. Trimming removed 3 bases from V and 10 bases from J; junction bases left unmatched: 7. The germline V gene encodes CDR1 MNHNS and CDR2 SASEGT.

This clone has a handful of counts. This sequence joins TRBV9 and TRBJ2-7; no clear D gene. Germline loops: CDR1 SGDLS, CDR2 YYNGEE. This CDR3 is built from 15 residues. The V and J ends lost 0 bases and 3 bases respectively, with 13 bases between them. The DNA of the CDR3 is TGTGCCAGCAGCGTAGGGGCAGGAATAGGCTACGAGCAGTACTTC. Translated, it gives CASSVGAGIGYEQYF.

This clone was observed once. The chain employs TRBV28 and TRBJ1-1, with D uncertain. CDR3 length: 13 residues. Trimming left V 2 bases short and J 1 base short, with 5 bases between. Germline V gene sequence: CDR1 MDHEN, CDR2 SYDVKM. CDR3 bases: TGTGCCAGCAGTTTACAATCGAACACTGAAGCTTTCTTT. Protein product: CASSLQSNTEAFF.

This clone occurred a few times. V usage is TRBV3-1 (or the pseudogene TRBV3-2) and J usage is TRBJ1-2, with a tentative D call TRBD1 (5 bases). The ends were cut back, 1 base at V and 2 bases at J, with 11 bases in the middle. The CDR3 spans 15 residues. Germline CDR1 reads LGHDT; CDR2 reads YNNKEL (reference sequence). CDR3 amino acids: CASSQGTWQNYGYTF. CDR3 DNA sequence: TGTGCCAGCAGCCAAGGGACATGGCAGAACTATGGCTACACCTTC.